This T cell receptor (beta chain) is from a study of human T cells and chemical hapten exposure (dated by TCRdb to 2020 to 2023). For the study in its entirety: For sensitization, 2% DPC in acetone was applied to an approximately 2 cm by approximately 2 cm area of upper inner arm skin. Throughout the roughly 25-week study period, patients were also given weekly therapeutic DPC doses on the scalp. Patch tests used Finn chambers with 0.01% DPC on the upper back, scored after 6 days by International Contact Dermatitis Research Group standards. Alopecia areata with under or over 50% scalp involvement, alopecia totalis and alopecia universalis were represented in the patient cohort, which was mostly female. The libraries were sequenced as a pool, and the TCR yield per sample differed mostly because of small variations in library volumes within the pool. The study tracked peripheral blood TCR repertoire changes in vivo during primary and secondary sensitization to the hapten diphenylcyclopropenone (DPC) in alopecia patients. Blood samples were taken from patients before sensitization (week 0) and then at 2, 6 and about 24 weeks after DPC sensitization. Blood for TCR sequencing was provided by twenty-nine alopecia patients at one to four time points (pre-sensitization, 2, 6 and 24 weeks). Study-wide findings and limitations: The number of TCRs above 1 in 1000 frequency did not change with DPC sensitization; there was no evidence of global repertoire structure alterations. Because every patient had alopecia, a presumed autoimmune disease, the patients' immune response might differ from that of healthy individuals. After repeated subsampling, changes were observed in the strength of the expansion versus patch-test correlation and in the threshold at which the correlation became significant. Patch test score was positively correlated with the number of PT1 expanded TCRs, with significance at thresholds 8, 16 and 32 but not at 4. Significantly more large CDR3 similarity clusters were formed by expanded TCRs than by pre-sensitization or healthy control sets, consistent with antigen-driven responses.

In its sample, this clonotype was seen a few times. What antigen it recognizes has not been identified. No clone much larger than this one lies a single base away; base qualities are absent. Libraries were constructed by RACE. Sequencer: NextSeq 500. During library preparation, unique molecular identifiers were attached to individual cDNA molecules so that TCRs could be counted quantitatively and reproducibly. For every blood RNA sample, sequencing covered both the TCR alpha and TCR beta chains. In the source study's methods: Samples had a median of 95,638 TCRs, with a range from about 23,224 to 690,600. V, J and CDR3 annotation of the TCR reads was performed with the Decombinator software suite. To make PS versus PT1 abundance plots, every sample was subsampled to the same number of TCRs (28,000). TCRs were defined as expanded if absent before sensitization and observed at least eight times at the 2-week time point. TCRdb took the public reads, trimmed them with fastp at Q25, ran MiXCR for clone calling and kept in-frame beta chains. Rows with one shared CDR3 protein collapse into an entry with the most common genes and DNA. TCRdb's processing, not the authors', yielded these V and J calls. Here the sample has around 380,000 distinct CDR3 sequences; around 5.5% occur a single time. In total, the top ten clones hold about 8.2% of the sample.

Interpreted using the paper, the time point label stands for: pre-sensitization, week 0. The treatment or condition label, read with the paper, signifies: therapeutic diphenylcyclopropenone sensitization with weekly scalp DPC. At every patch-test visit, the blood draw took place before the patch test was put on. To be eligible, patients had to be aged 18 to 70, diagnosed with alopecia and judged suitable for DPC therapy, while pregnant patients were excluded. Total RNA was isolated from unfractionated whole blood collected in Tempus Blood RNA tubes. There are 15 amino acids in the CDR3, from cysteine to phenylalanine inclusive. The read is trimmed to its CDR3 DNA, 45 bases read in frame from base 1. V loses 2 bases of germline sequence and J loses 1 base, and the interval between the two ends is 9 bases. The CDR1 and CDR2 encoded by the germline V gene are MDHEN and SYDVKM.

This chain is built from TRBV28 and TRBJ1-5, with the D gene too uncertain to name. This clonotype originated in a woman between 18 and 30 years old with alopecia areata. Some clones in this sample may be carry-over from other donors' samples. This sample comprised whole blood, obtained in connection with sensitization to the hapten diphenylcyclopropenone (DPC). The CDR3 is CASSLTGISNQPQHF. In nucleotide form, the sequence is TGTGCCAGCAGTTTAACCGGGATCAGCAATCAGCCCCAGCATTTT.